These T cell receptor beta chains were read from a single sample in a study of blood T cell repertoires in COVID-19. The method was immunoSEQ multiplex PCR; TCRdb's version includes in-frame clones alone and lacks a portion of them. The sample carries more than 200,000 clones, roughly 88% recorded once. Sequenced sample: peripheral blood. The receptors come from a woman aged 25 to 39 with COVID-19, enrolled during active disease. Each CDR3 is given with its conserved first and last residue. A D gene is named only where the DNA matches it firmly. Clone size, where shown, is once, few, many, or a class for clones that have expanded.

j_call	clone_size	v_call	d_call	cdr3_nt	cdr3_aa
TRBJ1-5	.	TRBV6-6	TRBD1	TGTGCCAGCGGTCCCGGGACAGGGGGCGTGGGCAATCAGCCCCAGCATTTT	CASGPGTGGVGNQPQHF
TRBJ2-1	.	TRBV4-3	TRBD2	TGCGCCAGCAGCCTACGACTAGCGGAGTACAATGAGCAGTTCTTC	CASSLRLAEYNEQFF
TRBJ1-2	.	TRBV19	.	TGTGCCAGTAGTATATCGACTGACGCTAACTATGGCTACACCTTC	CASSISTDANYGYTF
TRBJ2-7	.	TRBV2	.	TGTGCCAGCAGTGACAGGGCCGGCGAGCAGTACTTC	CASSDRAGEQYF
TRBJ2-1	.	TRBV3-1/TRBV3-2	.	TGTGCCAGCAGCCAACGGGGGGCCCGGGGGCATGAGCAGTTCTTC	CASSQRGARGHEQFF
TRBJ2-4	.	TRBV7-2	TRBD1	TGTGCCAGCAGCCCATCGCCCGGGACAGTTCGAAACATTCAGTACTTC	CASSPSPGTVRNIQYF
TRBJ1-1	.	TRBV5-6	.	TGTGCCAGCAGCCCCGAGGTGGCTTCGGCCACTGAAGCTTTCTTT	CASSPEVASATEAFF
TRBJ1-2	.	TRBV6-6	.	TGTGCCAGCAGTCCTCCCCCGGGAGTATCTAACTATGGCTACACCTTC	CASSPPPGVSNYGYTF
TRBJ1-4	.	TRBV18	TRBD1	TGTGCCAGCTCACAGGGACAGGATGAAAAACTGTTTTTT	CASSQGQDEKLFF
TRBJ2-5	.	TRBV9	.	TGTCCTCATGCCGGGAATAAAGAGACCCAGTACTTC	CPHAGNKETQYF
TRBJ1-1	.	TRBV7-9	.	TGTGCCAGCTCGGGGAACACTGAAGCTTTCTTT	CASSGNTEAFF
TRBJ2-3	.	TRBV7-2	TRBD1	TGTGCCAGCAGCTTAGGGACAGGGGGCATAGATACGCAGTATTTT	CASSLGTGGIDTQYF
TRBJ2-1	.	TRBV24-1	TRBD2	TGTGCCACCAGTGATTTAGGGCTAGCGGGGTTCCGCAATGAGCAGTTCTTC	CATSDLGLAGFRNEQFF
TRBJ1-1	.	TRBV2	.	TGTGCCAGCACTATTTTCGCTGAAGCTTTCTTT	CASTIFAEAFF
TRBJ2-2	few	TRBV21-1	.	TGTGCCAGCAGCCCTGGACTAGCGGGAGACACCGGGGAGCTGTTTTTT	CASSPGLAGDTGELFF
TRBJ2-2	once	TRBV4-3	TRBD2	TGCGCCAGCAGCCAAGATGGCGGGGGGGCCCGGAACACCGGGGAGCTGTTTTTT	CASSQDGGGARNTGELFF